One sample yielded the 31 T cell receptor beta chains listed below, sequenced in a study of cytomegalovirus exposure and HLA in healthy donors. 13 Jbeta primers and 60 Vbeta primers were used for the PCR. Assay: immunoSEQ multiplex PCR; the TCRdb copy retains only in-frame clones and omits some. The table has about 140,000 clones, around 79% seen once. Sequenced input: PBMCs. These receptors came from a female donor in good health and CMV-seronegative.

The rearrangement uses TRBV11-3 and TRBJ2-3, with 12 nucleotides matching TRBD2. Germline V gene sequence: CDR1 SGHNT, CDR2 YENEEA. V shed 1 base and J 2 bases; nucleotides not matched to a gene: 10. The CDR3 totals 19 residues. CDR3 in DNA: TGTGCCAGCAGCTTAGGACTAGCGGGAGAGGGGGGGGCCACAGATACGCAGTATTTT. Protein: CASSLGLAGEGGATDTQYF. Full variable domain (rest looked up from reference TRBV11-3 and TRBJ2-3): EAGVVQSPRYKIIEKKQPVAFWCNPISGHNTLYWYLQNLGQGPELLIRYENEEAVDDSQLPKDRFSAERLKGVDSTLKIQPAELGDSAVYLCASSLGLAGEGGATDTQYFGPGTRLTVL.

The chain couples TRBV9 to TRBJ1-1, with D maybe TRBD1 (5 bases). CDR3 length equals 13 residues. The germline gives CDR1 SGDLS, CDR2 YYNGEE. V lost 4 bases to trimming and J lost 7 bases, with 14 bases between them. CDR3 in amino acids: CASSSGQSYEAFF. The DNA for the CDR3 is TGTGCCAGCAGCTCCGGACAATCGTATGAAGCTTTCTTT.

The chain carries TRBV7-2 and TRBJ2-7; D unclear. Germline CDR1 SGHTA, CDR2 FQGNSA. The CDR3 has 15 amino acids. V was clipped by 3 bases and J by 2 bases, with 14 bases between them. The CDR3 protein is CASSFGDLPTYEQYF. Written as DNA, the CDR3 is TGTGCCAGCAGCTTCGGTGATCTCCCCACCTACGAGCAGTACTTC.

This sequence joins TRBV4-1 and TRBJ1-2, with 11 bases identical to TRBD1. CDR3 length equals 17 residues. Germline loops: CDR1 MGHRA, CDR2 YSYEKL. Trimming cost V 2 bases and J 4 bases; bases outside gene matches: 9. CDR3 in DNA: TGCGCCAGCAGCCAATCCTTCCGGGACAGGGGGATCTATGGCTACACCTTC. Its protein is CASSQSFRDRGIYGYTF.

In DNA, the CDR3 is TGTGCCAGCAGTCGGACAGGGGGCGCGGGATATGGCTACACCTTC. Its protein product is CASSRTGGAGYGYTF. The V and J genes are TRBV27 and TRBJ1-2; TRBD1 agrees at 11 bases. The V segment lost 5 bases and the J segment 5 bases; nucleotides outside the gene matches: 7. This CDR3 contains 15 residues. The germline V gene has CDR1 MNHEY and CDR2 SMNVEV (reference sequence).

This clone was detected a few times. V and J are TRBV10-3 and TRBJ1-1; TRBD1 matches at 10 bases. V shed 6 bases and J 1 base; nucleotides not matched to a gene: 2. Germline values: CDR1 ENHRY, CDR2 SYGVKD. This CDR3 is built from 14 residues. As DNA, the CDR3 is TGTGCCATCAGAGGGACAGGGGAGAACACTGAAGCTTTCTTT. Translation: CAIRGTGENTEAFF.

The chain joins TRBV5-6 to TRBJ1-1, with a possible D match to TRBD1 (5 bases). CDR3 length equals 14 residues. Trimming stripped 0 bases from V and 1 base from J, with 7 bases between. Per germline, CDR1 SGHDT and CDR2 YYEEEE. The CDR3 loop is CASSLGQPNTEAFF. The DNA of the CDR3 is TGTGCCAGCAGCTTGGGACAGCCGAACACTGAAGCTTTCTTT.

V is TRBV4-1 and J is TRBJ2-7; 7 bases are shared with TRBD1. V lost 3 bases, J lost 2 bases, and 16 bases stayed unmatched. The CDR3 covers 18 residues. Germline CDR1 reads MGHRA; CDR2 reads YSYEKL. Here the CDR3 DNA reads TGCGCCAGCAGCCACTCCTCACTTTACAGGGGCCGCACCTACGAGCAGTACTTC. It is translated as CASSHSSLYRGRTYEQYF.

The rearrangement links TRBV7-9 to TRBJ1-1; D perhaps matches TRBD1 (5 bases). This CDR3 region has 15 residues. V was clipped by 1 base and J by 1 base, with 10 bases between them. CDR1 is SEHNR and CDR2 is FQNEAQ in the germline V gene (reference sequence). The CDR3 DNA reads TGTGCCAGCAGCTTAGGTTGGGGGGGGAACACTGAAGCTTTCTTT. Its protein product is CASSLGWGGNTEAFF.

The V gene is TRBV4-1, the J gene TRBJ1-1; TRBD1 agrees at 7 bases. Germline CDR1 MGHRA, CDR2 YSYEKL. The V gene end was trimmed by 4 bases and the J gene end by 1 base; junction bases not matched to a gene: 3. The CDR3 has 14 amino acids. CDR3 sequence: CASSPRTGNTEAFF. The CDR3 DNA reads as TGCGCCAGCAGCCCCCGGACAGGGAACACTGAAGCTTTCTTT.

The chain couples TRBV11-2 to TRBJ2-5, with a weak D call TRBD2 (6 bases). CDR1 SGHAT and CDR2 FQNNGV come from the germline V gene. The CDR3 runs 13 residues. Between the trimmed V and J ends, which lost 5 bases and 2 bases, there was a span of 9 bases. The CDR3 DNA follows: TGTGCCAGCAGCGCGGGACGACAAGAGACCCAGTACTTC. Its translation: CASSAGRQETQYF.

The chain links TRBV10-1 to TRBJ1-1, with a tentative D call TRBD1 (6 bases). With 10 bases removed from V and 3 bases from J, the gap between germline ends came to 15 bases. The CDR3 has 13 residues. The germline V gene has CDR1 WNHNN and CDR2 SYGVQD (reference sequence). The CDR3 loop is CATRGGRDTEAFF. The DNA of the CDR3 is TGCGCCACTAGAGGGGGAAGGGACACTGAAGCTTTCTTT.

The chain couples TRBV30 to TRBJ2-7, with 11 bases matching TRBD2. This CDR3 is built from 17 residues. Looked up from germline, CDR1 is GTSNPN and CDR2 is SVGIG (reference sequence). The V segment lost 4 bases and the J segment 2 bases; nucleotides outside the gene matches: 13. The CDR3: CAWTPRWVAGGTYEQYF. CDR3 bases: TGTGCCTGGACCCCGAGGTGGGTAGCGGGAGGGACCTACGAGCAGTACTTC.

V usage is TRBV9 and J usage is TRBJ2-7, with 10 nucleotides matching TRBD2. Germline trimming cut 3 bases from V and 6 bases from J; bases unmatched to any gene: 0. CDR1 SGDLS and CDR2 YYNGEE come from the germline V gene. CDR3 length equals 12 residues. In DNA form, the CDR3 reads TGTGCCAGCAGCGGACTAGCGGGCGAGCAGTACTTC. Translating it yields CASSGLAGEQYF.

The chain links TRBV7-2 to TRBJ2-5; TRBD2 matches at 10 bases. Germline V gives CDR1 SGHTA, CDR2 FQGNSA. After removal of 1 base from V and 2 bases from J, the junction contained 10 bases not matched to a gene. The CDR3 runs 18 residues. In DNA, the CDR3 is TGTGCCAGCAGCTTAGGCAGCGGGGGGGTTGGGCGGCAAGAGACCCAGTACTTC. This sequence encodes CASSLGSGGVGRQETQYF. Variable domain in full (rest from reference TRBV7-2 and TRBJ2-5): GAGVSQSPSNKVTEKGKDVELRCDPISGHTALYWYRQSLGQGLEFLIYFQGNSAPDKSGLPSDRFSAERTGGSVSTLTIQRTQQEDSAVYLCASSLGSGGVGRQETQYFGPGTRLLVL.

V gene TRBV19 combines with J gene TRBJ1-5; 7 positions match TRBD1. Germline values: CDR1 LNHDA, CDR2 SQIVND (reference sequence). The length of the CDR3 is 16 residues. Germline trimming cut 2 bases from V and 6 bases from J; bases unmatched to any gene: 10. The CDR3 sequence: CASSIKRRGGRQPQHF. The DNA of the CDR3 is TGTGCCAGTAGTATAAAGCGGCGAGGGGGCCGTCAGCCCCAGCATTTT.

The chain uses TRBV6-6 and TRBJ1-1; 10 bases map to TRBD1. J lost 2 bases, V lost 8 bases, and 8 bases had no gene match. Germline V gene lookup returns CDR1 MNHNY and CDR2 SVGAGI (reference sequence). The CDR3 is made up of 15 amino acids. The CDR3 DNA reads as TGTGCCAGCTCCGACAGGGGGCGAAGAAACACTGAAGCTTTCTTT. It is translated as CASSDRGRRNTEAFF.

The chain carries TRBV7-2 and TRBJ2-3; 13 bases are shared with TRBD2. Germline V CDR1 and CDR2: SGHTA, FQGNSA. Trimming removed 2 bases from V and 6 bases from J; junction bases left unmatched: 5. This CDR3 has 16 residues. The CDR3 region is CASSLTSGGALDTQYF. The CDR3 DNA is TGTGCCAGCAGCTTAACTAGCGGGGGGGCCTTGGATACGCAGTATTTT.

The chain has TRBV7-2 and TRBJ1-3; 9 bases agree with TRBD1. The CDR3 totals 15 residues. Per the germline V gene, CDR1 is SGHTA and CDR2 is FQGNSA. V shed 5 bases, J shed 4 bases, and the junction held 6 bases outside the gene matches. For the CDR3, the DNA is TGTGCCAGCAGCACCTGGACAGGGGCAGGAAACACCATATATTTT. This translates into CASSTWTGAGNTIYF. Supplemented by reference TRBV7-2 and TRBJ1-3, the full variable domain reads GAGVSQSPSNKVTEKGKDVELRCDPISGHTALYWYRQSLGQGLEFLIYFQGNSAPDKSGLPSDRFSAERTGGSVSTLTIQRTQQEDSAVYLCASSTWTGAGNTIYFGEGSWLTVV.

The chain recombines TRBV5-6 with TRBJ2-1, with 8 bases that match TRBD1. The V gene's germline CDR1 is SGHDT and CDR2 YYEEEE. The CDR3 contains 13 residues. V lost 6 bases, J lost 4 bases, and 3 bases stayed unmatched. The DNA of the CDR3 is TGTGCCAGCACCACAGGGGGATACAATGAGCAGTTCTTC. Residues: CASTTGGYNEQFF.

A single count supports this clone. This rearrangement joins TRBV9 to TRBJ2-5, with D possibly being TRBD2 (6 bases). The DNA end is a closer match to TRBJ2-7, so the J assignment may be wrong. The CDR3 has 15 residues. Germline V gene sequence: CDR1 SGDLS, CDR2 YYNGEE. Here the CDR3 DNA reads TGTGCCAGCAGCGTAGCCGGCTCGGGGGAATACGAGCAGTACTTC. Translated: CASSVAGSGEYEQYF.

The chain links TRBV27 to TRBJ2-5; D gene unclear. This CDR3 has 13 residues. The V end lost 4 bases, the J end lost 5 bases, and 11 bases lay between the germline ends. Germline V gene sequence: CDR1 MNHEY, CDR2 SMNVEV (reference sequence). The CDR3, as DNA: TGTGCCAGCAGTTCACTCCCCGGGGAGACCCAGTACTTC. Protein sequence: CASSSLPGETQYF.

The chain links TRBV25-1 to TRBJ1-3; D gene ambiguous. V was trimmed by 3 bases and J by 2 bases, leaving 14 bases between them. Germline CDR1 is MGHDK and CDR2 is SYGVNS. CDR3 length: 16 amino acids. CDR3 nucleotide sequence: TGTGCCAGCAGTGACCGGGCGGGAATAGCTGGAAACACCATATATTTT. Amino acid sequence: CASSDRAGIAGNTIYF. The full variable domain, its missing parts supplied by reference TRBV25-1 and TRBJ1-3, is EADIYQTPRYLVIGTGKKITLECSQTMGHDKMYWYQQDPGMELHLIHYSYGVNSTEKGDLSSESTVSRIRTEHFPLTLESARPSHTSQYLCASSDRAGIAGNTIYFGEGSWLTVV.

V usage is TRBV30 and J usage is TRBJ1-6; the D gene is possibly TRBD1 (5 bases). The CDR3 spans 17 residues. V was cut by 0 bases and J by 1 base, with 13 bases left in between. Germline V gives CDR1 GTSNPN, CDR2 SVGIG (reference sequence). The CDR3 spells CAWSVRGVRSYNSPLHF. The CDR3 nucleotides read TGTGCCTGGAGTGTACGGGGGGTCCGGTCCTATAATTCACCCCTCCACTTT.

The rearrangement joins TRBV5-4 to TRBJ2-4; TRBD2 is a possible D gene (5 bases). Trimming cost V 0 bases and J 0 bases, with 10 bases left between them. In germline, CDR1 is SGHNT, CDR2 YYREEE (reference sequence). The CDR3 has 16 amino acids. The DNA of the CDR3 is TGTGCCAGCAGCTTGGGAAGCGGACTAGCCAAAAACATTCAGTACTTC. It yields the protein CASSLGSGLAKNIQYF.

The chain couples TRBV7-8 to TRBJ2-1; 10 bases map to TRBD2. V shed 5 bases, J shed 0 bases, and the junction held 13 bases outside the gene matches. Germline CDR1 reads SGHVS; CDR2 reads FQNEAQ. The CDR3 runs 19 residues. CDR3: CASSARLAGSLSSYNEQFF. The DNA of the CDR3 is TGTGCCAGCAGCGCCCGACTAGCGGGCTCCCTGAGCTCCTACAATGAGCAGTTCTTC.

This chain's CDR3 is CALRRGTEAFF. In DNA, the CDR3 is TGCGCCCTCAGACGGGGGACTGAAGCTTTCTTT. This chain connects TRBV10-1 to TRBJ1-1; D perhaps matches TRBD1 (5 bases). CDR3 length equals 11 residues. Germline V CDR1 and CDR2: WNHNN, SYGVQD (reference sequence). Trimming removed 11 bases from V and 5 bases from J, with 12 bases in between.

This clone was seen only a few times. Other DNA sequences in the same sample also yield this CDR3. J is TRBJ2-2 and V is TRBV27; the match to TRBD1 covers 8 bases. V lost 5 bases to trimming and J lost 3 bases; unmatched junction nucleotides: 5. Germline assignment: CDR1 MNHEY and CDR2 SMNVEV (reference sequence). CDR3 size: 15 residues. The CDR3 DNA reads TGTGCCAGCAGTCCCCAGGGGGCGTACACCGGGGAGCTGTTTTTT. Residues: CASSPQGAYTGELFF.

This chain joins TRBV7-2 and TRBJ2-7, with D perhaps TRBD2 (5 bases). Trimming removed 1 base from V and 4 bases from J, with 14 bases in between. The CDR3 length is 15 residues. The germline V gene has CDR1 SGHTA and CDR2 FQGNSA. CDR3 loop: CASSLVDSRGYEQYF. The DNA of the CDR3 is TGTGCCAGCAGCTTAGTAGACTCCCGGGGATACGAGCAGTACTTC.

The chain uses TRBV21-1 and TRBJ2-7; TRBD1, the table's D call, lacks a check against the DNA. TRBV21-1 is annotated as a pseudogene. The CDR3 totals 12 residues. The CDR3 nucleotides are TGTGCCAGCAGCCGACAGGGCTGCGAGCAGTACTTC. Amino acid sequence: CASSRQGCEQYF.

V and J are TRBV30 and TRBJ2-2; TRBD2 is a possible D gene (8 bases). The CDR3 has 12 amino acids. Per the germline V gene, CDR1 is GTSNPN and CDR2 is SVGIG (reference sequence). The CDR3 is CARGREAGELFF. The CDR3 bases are TGTGCAAGGGGGCGGGAGGCCGGGGAGCTGTTTTTT.